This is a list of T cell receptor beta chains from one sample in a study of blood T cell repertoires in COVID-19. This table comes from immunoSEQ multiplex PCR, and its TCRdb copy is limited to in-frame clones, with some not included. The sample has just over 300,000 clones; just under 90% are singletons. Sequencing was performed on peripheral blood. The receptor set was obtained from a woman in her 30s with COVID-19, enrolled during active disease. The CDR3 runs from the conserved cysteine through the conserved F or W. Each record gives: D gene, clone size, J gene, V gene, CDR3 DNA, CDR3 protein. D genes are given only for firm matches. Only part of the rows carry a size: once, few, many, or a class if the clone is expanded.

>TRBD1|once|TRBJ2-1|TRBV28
TGTGCCAGCAGTTTTGGTCCGGGACAGGGGTCCAATGAGCAGTTCTTC
CASSFGPGQGSNEQFF
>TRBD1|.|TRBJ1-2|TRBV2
TGTGCCAGCAGCGCCGGGACAGGGGGCGCAAACTATGGCTACACCTTC
CASSAGTGGANYGYTF
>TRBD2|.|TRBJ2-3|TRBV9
TGTGCCAGCAGCGTAGTAACTAGCGGCCTCACAGATACGCAGTATTTT
CASSVVTSGLTDTQYF
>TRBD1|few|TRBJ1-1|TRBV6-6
TGTGCCAGCGGGATACAGGGGGCGGGGAACACTGAAGCTTTCTTT
CASGIQGAGNTEAFF
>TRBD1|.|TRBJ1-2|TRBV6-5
TGTGCCAGCACAGACAGGGCGGCGGAAGGTGGCTACACCTTC
CASTDRAAEGGYTF
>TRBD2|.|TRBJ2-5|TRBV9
TGTGCCAGCAGCGTAGTAGCGGGGGGGATCCAAGAGACCCAGTACTTC
CASSVVAGGIQETQYF
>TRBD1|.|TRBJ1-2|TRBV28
TGTGCCAGCAGTTCAATGACAGGGGGCATCGCTAACTATGGCTACACCTTC
CASSSMTGGIANYGYTF
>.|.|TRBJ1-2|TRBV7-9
TGTGCCAGCAGCCCGGGTCCCCGAGTTAACTATGGCTACACCTTC
CASSPGPRVNYGYTF
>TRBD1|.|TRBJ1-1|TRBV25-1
TGTGCCAGCAGTGAATATAACAGGGGAAGCACTGAAGCTTTCTTT
CASSEYNRGSTEAFF
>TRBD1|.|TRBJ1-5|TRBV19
TGTGCCAGTAGTATGGATTTAATGGGGACAGGGGTTCAGCCCCAGCATTTT
CASSMDLMGTGVQPQHF
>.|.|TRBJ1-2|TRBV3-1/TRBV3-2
TGTGCCAGCAGCCAAGGACTGAGGGGGGGCTACACCTTC
CASSQGLRGGYTF
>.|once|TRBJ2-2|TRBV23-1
TGCGCCAGCAGTCAATCGCCCCTCCGGGGCACCGGGGAGCTGTTTTTT
CASSQSPLRGTGELFF
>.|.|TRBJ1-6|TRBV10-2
TGCGCCAGCAGAGGGGGGGCGGATAATTCACCCCTCCACTTT
CASRGGADNSPLHF
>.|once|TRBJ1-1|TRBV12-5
TGTGCTAGTGGTTTGGTAGGACAGAAAGCTTTCTTT
CASGLVGQKAFF
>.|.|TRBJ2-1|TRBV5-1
TGCGCCAGCAGCTTTGTTAGCAATGAGCAGTTCTTC
CASSFVSNEQFF